This T cell receptor (beta chain) was captured by sequencing in a study of blood T cells in healthy people across ages. A J-beta primer mix and a sample-barcoded 5' primer were used in a second PCR of about 7 to 12 cycles. One entry per CDR3 protein results from TCRdb running MiXCR on the 5' RACE reads. The sample contains some 760,000 distinct CDR3 sequences, 25% of which appear only once. Turning to this clonotype: Its antigen is still unknown.

Study conclusions and caveats: TCR beta diversity tracked closely with naive T cell percentage. PBMCs were not sorted, which prevented a conclusive comparison of naive versus antigen-experienced cells.

The CDR3 sequence is 15 residues long. V gave up 7 bases and J gave up 0 bases; unmatched junction bases: 5. Germline values: CDR1 SQVTM, CDR2 ANQGSEA. The same specimen was also included in a second study, on T cells of mothers and their children.

The sample comprised blood. This chain joins TRBV29-1 and TRBJ1-5, with 11 bases matching TRBD1. The sequence was collected from a boy younger than 18 in good health. The CDR3 spells CSATGQGASNQPQHF. Written as DNA, the CDR3 is TGCAGCGCTACAGGACAGGGGGCTAGCAATCAGCCCCAGCATTTT.